This T cell receptor beta chain was captured by sequencing in a study of graft-versus-host responses after intestinal transplantation. As for the study in general: Grafts were multivisceral, liver-intestinal, or isolated intestinal.

Clones were sequenced by immunoSEQ multiplex PCR, and TCRdb holds only the in-frame ones, with some missing. This sample has 20,000 to 25,000 clones, with roughly half found just once. Trimming at V came to 7 bases and at J to 7 bases, leaving 9 bases not matched to a gene. Germline CDR1 is MNHEY and CDR2 is SVGAGI. The CDR3 spans 13 residues. CFSE-labeled responder cells (200,000) were plated with 200,000 irradiated, violet-dye-labeled stimulator cells. This clonotype was obtained from a human patient who received an intestinal transplant. The genes are TRBV6-5 and TRBJ1-2; TRBD1 matches 7 bases. The sequenced sample was alloreactive CD4+ T cells from a mixed lymphocyte reaction culture, obtained before intestinal transplant. Stated subset: CFSE-low proliferating T cells sorted from roughly 6-day pre-transplant mixed lymphocyte reaction (GvH or HvG direction). The CDR3 reads CASKGAPLGGYTF. CDR3 nucleotide sequence: TGTGCCAGCAAGGGGGCCCCCTTGGGTGGCTACACCTTC.